The 29 T cell receptor beta chains reported below all come from one sample, sequenced in a study of T cell repertoires in cytomegalovirus infection (dated by TCRdb to the late 2010s). The data were produced on an Illumina HiSeq 1500. The public reads were quality trimmed at Q25 with fastp and then assembled into clones with MiXCR by TCRdb, keeping productive beta chains. Every entry covers one CDR3 protein and lists the most common genes and DNA from its rows. Counted in this sample were approximately 320,000 distinct CDR3 sequences; roughly 9.5% of them appeared once. The ten top clones hold approximately 4.5% of the sample. The sequenced material came from PBMCs. Receptors were obtained from a human donor in good health (CMV status not recorded). Some clones in this sample may be carry-over from other donors' samples.

The genes are TRBV7-9 and TRBJ1-2, with TRBD1 matching over 8 bases. The CDR3 runs to 16 residues. Germline V gene data show CDR1 as SEHNR and CDR2 as FQNEAQ (reference sequence). The J segment lost 0 bases and the V segment lost 3 bases, leaving 6 bases of the junction unmatched. The DNA of the CDR3 is TGTGCCAGCAGCTTTGGACAGGGACTTTCTAACTATGGCTACACCTTC. Its translation is CASSFGQGLSNYGYTF.

This clonotype was observed many times. The rearrangement uses TRBV7-2 and TRBJ2-3, with TRBD2 as a possible D gene (6 bases). In germline, CDR1 is SGHTA, CDR2 FQGNSA. V lost 6 bases to trimming and J lost 0 bases, with 13 bases between them. The CDR3 is made up of 15 amino acids. For the CDR3, the DNA is TGTGCCAGCAGTAGGGACTTATCTAGCACAGATACGCAGTATTTT. Translation: CASSRDLSSTDTQYF.

With regard to this clonotype: Being one base from a much bigger clone, this may be a read error. The chain combines TRBV7-2 with TRBJ2-3, with D maybe TRBD2 (5 bases). The germline V gene has CDR1 SGHTA and CDR2 FQGNSA. The length of the CDR3 is 11 residues. With 10 bases removed from V and 3 bases from J, the gap between germline ends came to 8 bases. CDR3 loop: CTTRRTDTQYF. CDR3 in DNA: TGTACCACCAGGAGGACAGATACGCAGTATTTT.

The V gene is TRBV19, the J gene TRBJ2-1; TRBD2 matches at 11 bases. The CDR3 has 19 residues. Trimming at V came to 3 bases and at J to 4 bases, leaving 14 bases not matched to a gene. CDR1 and CDR2 from the germline V gene are LNHDA and SQIVND (reference sequence). CDR3 amino acids: CASSISGLAGEKLYNEQFF. In nucleotides, the CDR3 is TGTGCCAGTAGTATTTCCGGACTAGCGGGTGAAAAACTTTACAATGAGCAGTTCTTC.

The table lists this clonotype with many counts. The chain couples TRBV7-3 to TRBJ1-1, with D uncertain. The CDR3 is 13 residues long. Trimming cost V 0 bases and J 4 bases, with 6 bases left between them. Germline lookup yields CDR1 SGHTA and CDR2 FQGTGA. Written as DNA, the CDR3 is TGTGCCAGCAGCTTAACTGGGGTCACTGAAGCTTTCTTT. Translated: CASSLTGVTEAFF.

The rearrangement joins TRBV24-1 to TRBJ2-5, with 8 positions matching TRBD1. V shed 2 bases, J shed 0 bases, and the junction held 4 bases outside the gene matches. Germline V CDR1 and CDR2: KGHDR, SFDVKD. The CDR3 length is 16 residues. The CDR3 spells CATSDWGQANQETQYF. The CDR3 DNA follows: TGTGCCACCAGTGATTGGGGACAGGCCAACCAAGAGACCCAGTACTTC.

In its sample, this clonotype was seen a few times. The V call is TRBV6-6, the J call TRBJ2-1, with a possible D match to TRBD2 (6 bases). CDR1 and CDR2 (germline): MNHNY, SVGAGI (reference sequence). The CDR3 length is 13 residues. V was clipped by 3 bases and J by 9 bases, with 12 bases between them. The CDR3 DNA follows: TGTGCCAGCAGTTATCCGGGACTCCTTGAGCAGTTCTTC. This codes for CASSYPGLLEQFF.

The chain combines TRBV6-5 with TRBJ1-4; the D is unclear. V lost 6 bases and J 5 bases, leaving 19 bases between the germline ends. The length of the CDR3 is 16 residues. Germline CDR1 reads MNHEY; CDR2 reads SVGAGI. Here the CDR3 DNA reads TGTGCCAGCAGACGTTCCGAGGGCCCAGTGAATGAAAAACTGTTTTTT. It encodes CASRRSEGPVNEKLFF.

The chain employs TRBV4-3 and TRBJ1-6; a possible D gene is TRBD1 (5 bases). V gave up 4 bases and J gave up 0 bases, with 16 bases separating them. The CDR3 covers 18 residues. Germline CDR1 reads LGHNA; CDR2 reads YSLEER. CDR3 DNA sequence: TGCGCCAGCAGCCGGGACGGGGCAGCGAGCTCCTATAATTCACCCCTCCACTTT. It codes for CASSRDGAASSYNSPLHF.

The chain uses TRBV4-1 and TRBJ2-7; no reliable D call. Germline CDR1 reads MGHRA; CDR2 reads YSYEKL. This CDR3 has 12 amino acids. V lost 3 bases to trimming and J lost 3 bases, with 6 bases between them. The CDR3 region has the DNA TGCGCCAGCAGCCACGGCGGCTACGAGCAGTACTTC. This sequence encodes CASSHGGYEQYF.

This clonotype was seen a handful of times. V is TRBV5-1 and J is TRBJ2-7, with D tentatively TRBD1 (6 bases). Germline-derived CDR1 and CDR2 are SGHRS and YFSETQ. The CDR3 sequence is 15 residues long. V lost 0 bases and J 4 bases, leaving 14 bases between the germline ends. CDR3 DNA: TGCGCCAGCAGCTTGGGGGACATAGGGTTGTACGAGCAGTACTTC. Protein: CASSLGDIGLYEQYF.

This clonotype was seen a few times. This chain links TRBV5-5 with TRBJ2-1; TRBD2 matches 10 bases. The CDR3 contains 15 residues. Per the germline V gene, CDR1 is SGHKS and CDR2 is YYEKEE (reference sequence). V lost 5 bases, J lost 8 bases, and 10 bases stayed unmatched. This chain's CDR3 is CASSYPSGGRDEQFF. The DNA of the CDR3 is TGTGCCAGCAGTTATCCTAGCGGGGGTCGGGATGAGCAGTTCTTC.

This clonotype was observed a handful of times. The chain combines TRBV11-2 with TRBJ2-7, with D uncertain. Germline CDR1 reads SGHAT; CDR2 reads FQNNGV. The length of the CDR3 is 11 residues. Trimming took 1 base from V and 9 from J, leaving 7 bases between them. In nucleotides, the CDR3 is TGTGCCAGCAGCTTAGGGGGTAGGCAGTACTTC. Amino acids: CASSLGGRQYF.

In this sample, this clonotype turned up many times. The V gene is TRBV12-3 or TRBV12-4, the J gene TRBJ2-2; possible D gene TRBD2, 7 bases. V was cut by 0 bases and J by 3 bases, with 11 bases left in between. The CDR3 runs to 16 residues. The CDR3 sequence: CASSLAGGAHTGELFF. CDR3 nucleotides: TGTGCCAGCAGTTTAGCGGGGGGGGCCCACACCGGGGAGCTGTTTTTT.

This clonotype was seen at least ten times. The J gene is TRBJ1-5, the V gene TRBV19, with 9 bases matching TRBD1. Germline CDR1 reads LNHDA; CDR2 reads SQIVND (reference sequence). There are 16 residues in the CDR3. The V segment lost 5 bases and the J segment 3 bases; nucleotides outside the gene matches: 8. The CDR3 region has the DNA TGTGCCAGTAGTTTAACCGGGACAGGGCTCAATCAGCCCCAGCATTTT. This sequence encodes CASSLTGTGLNQPQHF.

This clonotype turned up a few times. The CDR3 loop reads CASSWRTDNEKLFF. The CDR3 DNA sequence: TGTGCCAGCAGTTGGAGAACAGATAATGAAAAACTGTTTTTT. The V gene is TRBV12-3 or TRBV12-4, the J gene TRBJ1-4; D ambiguous. Deletions cut 4 bases from V and 4 bases from J, with 10 bases between. This CDR3 is built from 14 residues.

This clonotype was observed at least ten times. This rearrangement joins TRBV7-2 to TRBJ1-4; D unclear. CDR1 is SGHTA and CDR2 is FQGNSA in the germline V gene. This CDR3 contains 15 residues. V lost 3 bases and J lost 7, with 15 bases in between. CDR3 region: CASSFGREGGEKLFF. Here the CDR3 DNA reads TGTGCCAGCAGCTTCGGTCGGGAGGGAGGTGAAAAACTGTTTTTT.

This clonotype has a handful of counts. This sequence joins TRBV2 and TRBJ1-2, with TRBD1 matching over 9 bases. Trimming at V came to 6 bases and at J to 4 bases, leaving 12 bases not matched to a gene. The CDR3 covers 16 residues. In germline, CDR1 is SNHLY, CDR2 FYNNEI. CDR3 loop: CASSVTGTGFSYGYTF. The CDR3 DNA is TGTGCCAGCAGCGTAACCGGGACAGGGTTTAGCTATGGCTACACCTTC.

This clonotype came up many times. The chain carries TRBV4-3 and TRBJ2-7; D uncertain. The V gene's germline CDR1 is LGHNA and CDR2 YSLEER. The V end was cut by 0 bases, the J end by 5 bases, with 5 bases between. CDR3 length equals 12 residues. The CDR3 loop reads CASSQERHEQYF. The DNA of the CDR3 is TGCGCCAGCAGCCAAGAACGGCACGAGCAGTACTTC.

This clonotype was observed many times. The chain joins TRBV7-2 to TRBJ2-7, with 8 bases aligning to TRBD2. Per germline, CDR1 SGHTA and CDR2 FQGNSA. CDR3 length equals 15 residues. J gave up 0 bases and V 3 bases, and 4 bases lay outside the gene matches. CDR3 sequence (DNA): TGTGCCAGCAGCTTTGGCGGGGGGAGCTCCTACGAGCAGTACTTC. It yields the protein CASSFGGGSSYEQYF.

In this sample, this clonotype turned up many times. The J gene is TRBJ2-5, the V gene TRBV15; 10 bases match TRBD2. This CDR3 is built from 16 residues. The germline V gene encodes CDR1 LNHNV and CDR2 YYDKDF (reference sequence). V lost 0 bases to trimming and J lost 2 bases; unmatched junction nucleotides: 3. The CDR3 region has the DNA TGTGCCACCAGCAGAGATCCAGCGGGGGGGCAAGAGACCCAGTACTTC. Protein: CATSRDPAGGQETQYF.

This clonotype was recorded at least ten times. The V and J genes are TRBV7-2 and TRBJ1-1; no clear D gene. The CDR3 consists of 13 residues. V was clipped by 2 bases and J by 1 base, with 5 bases between them. Germline assignment: CDR1 SGHTA and CDR2 FQGNSA. CDR3 amino acids: CASSLSRNTEAFF. CDR3 DNA: TGTGCCAGCAGCTTAAGTCGGAACACTGAAGCTTTCTTT. Supplemented by reference TRBV7-2 and TRBJ1-1, the full variable domain reads GAGVSQSPSNKVTEKGKDVELRCDPISGHTALYWYRQSLGQGLEFLIYFQGNSAPDKSGLPSDRFSAERTGGSVSTLTIQRTQQEDSAVYLCASSLSRNTEAFFGQGTRLTVV.

This chain connects TRBV12-3 or TRBV12-4 to TRBJ2-3, with 10 bases matching TRBD1. The assigned J gene may be wrong: the sequence end matches TRBJ1-5 better. The CDR3 runs to 17 residues. The CDR3 region has the DNA TGTGCCAGCAGCGCCTCCCACCGGGACAGGGGAACAGATACGCAGCATTTT. Translated: CASSASHRDRGTDTQHF.

In its sample, this clonotype was seen a few times. This rearrangement joins TRBV28 to TRBJ2-1, with 11 bases fitting TRBD2. CDR1 is MDHEN and CDR2 is SYDVKM in the germline V gene. There are 15 residues in the CDR3. The V and J ends lost 4 bases and 7 bases, in that order; junction bases with no gene match: 6. CDR3 coding DNA: TGTGCCAGCAGTTCTATAGCGGGAGGGCGGAATGAGCAGTTCTTC. Protein product: CASSSIAGGRNEQFF.

This clonotype was recorded many times. The chain links TRBV7-8 to TRBJ2-1; TRBD2 matches at 16 bases. The germline V gene encodes CDR1 SGHVS and CDR2 FQNEAQ. The CDR3 has 19 amino acids. J lost 1 base, V lost 2 bases, and 5 bases had no gene match. The CDR3 reads CASSLPPGLAGGSYNEQFF. In nucleotides, the CDR3 is TGTGCCAGCAGCTTACCACCGGGACTAGCGGGAGGGTCCTACAATGAGCAGTTCTTC.

This chain links TRBV7-6 with TRBJ2-1; 9 positions match TRBD2. V gave up 2 bases and J gave up 0 bases; unmatched junction bases: 8. In germline, CDR1 is SGHVS, CDR2 FNYEAQ. This CDR3 is 18 amino acids long. CDR3 sequence reads: CASSLSAGGSYSYNEQFF. In DNA form, the CDR3 reads TGTGCCAGCAGCTTATCGGCGGGGGGGTCCTACTCCTACAATGAGCAGTTCTTC. Full variable domain (remainder filled in from reference TRBV7-6 and TRBJ2-1): GAGVSQSPRYKVTKRGQDVALRCDPISGHVSLYWYRQALGQGPEFLTYFNYEAQQDKSGLPNDRFSAERPEGSISTLTIQRTEQRDSAMYRCASSLSAGGSYSYNEQFFGPGTRLTVL.

This chain connects TRBV7-3 to TRBJ2-1, with D perhaps assigned TRBD1 or TRBD2 (7 bases each). V dropped 5 bases and J dropped 15 bases, with 20 bases sitting between them. In germline, CDR1 is SGHTA, CDR2 FQGTGA. This CDR3 is 13 amino acids long. The CDR3, as DNA: TGTGCCAGCAGCCGCGACAGGGAGGGTTTACTGTTCTTC. Its translation: CASSRDREGLLFF.

The chain carries TRBV7-9 and TRBJ2-1; the match to TRBD2 covers 11 bases. Per germline, CDR1 SEHNR and CDR2 FQNEAQ (reference sequence). V was pared by 8 bases and J by 6 bases, with 9 bases of the junction left unmatched. The CDR3 is 15 amino acids. The chain's CDR3 is CASPPPGTSGNEQFF. The CDR3 DNA follows: TGTGCCAGCCCCCCCCCCGGGACTAGCGGCAATGAGCAGTTCTTC.

In this sample, this clonotype turned up many times. The V gene is TRBV12-3 or TRBV12-4, the J gene TRBJ1-4, with D possibly matching TRBD1 (6 bases). The germline V and J ends were trimmed by 6 bases and 7 bases, with 18 bases remaining between them. This CDR3 is built from 15 residues. CDR3 in DNA: TGTGCCAGCAGCTTGGTACCAGGGGTCAGTGAAAAACTGTTTTTT. This encodes CASSLVPGVSEKLFF.